Listed below are T cell receptor beta chains from one sample, sequenced in a study of response to subunit inactivated influenza vaccine. TCRdb passed the RT-PCR reads through MiXCR, listing each CDR3 protein once. Here the sample spans hundreds of thousands of distinct CDR3 sequences, 25% being singletons. The sample here was CD4+ T cells sorted from PBMCs, taken more than 4 days after vaccination. These receptors came from a middle-aged man who received an inactivated influenza vaccine. Both conserved end residues are part of each CDR3. A D gene is named only where the DNA matches it firmly. Size is omitted from some rows. Given values are once, few, many or a class for expanded clones.

clone_size j_call d_call v_call cdr3_aa cdr3_nt
few TRBJ1-2 TRBD1 TRBV6-2/TRBV6-3 CASTVRTGGVYGYTF TGTGCCAGCACCGTACGGACAGGGGGCGTCTATGGCTACACCTTC
few TRBJ2-1 TRBD2 TRBV7-8 CASSPSAGTSGINEQFF TGTGCCAGCAGCCCTTCTGCCGGGACTAGCGGGATCAATGAGCAGTTCTTC
few TRBJ2-3 TRBD1 TRBV12-3/TRBV12-4 CASTPHQGADTQYF TGTGCCAGCACCCCTCATCAGGGGGCAGATACGCAGTATTTT
- TRBJ2-1 - TRBV3-1 CASSQADLRPYNEQFF TGTGCCAGCAGCCAAGCTGATCTCCGACCGTACAATGAGCAGTTCTTC
once TRBJ2-5 TRBD1 TRBV29-1 CSAGTAEETQYF TGCAGCGCTGGGACAGCCGAAGAGACCCAGTACTTC
- TRBJ2-1 - TRBV10-3 CAISESTGDFNEQFF TGTGCCATCAGTGAGTCAACGGGAGATTTCAATGAGCAGTTCTTC
once TRBJ2-3 - TRBV7-9 CARSLAARTDTQYF TGTGCCCGCAGCTTAGCCGCCCGCACAGATACGCAGTATTTT
- TRBJ2-2 TRBD2 TRBV5-1 CASSLDGSGGYTGELFF TGCGCCAGCAGCTTGGATGGTAGCGGGGGATACACCGGGGAGCTGTTTTTT
- TRBJ1-4 - TRBV7-2 CASSLPGVTNEKLFF TGTGCCAGCAGCTTACCGGGGGTAACTAATGAAAAACTGTTTTTT
few TRBJ2-5 - TRBV20-1 CSAEGRGGKRETQYF TGCAGTGCTGAAGGGCGGGGAGGCAAGAGGGAGACCCAGTACTTC
- TRBJ2-7 - TRBV29-1 CSVGVSSAYEQYF TGCAGCGTTGGTGTCAGTTCCGCCTACGAGCAGTACTTC
- TRBJ1-1 TRBD1 TRBV12-3/TRBV12-4 CASSPRQGADTEAFF TGTGCCAGCAGTCCCCGACAGGGGGCGGACACTGAAGCTTTCTTT
- TRBJ2-7 - TRBV12-5 CASGPDSYEQYF TGTGCTAGTGGCCCCGACTCCTACGAGCAGTACTTC
few TRBJ2-2 TRBD1 TRBV10-3 CAIMPGQGYTGELFF TGTGCCATCATGCCGGGACAGGGCTACACCGGGGAGCTGTTTTTT
- TRBJ2-4 TRBD1 TRBV5-1 CASSSPGQDIQYF TGCGCCAGCAGCAGTCCGGGACAGGACATTCAGTACTTC
few TRBJ2-2 TRBD2 TRBV20-1 CSARPSGSFTGELFF TGCAGTGCTAGGCCCAGCGGGAGTTTCACCGGGGAGCTGTTTTTT
- TRBJ2-2 - TRBV14 CASSPQPETGELFF TGTGCCAGCAGCCCTCAACCAGAAACCGGGGAGCTGTTTTTT
many TRBJ2-2 TRBD2 TRBV20-1 CSATGTTNTGELFF TGCAGTGCAACCGGGACTACCAACACCGGGGAGCTGTTTTTT
few TRBJ2-1 - TRBV24-1 CATSDLYYNEQFF TGTGCCACCAGTGATTTGTATTACAATGAGCAGTTCTTC
few TRBJ2-2 - TRBV20-1 CSARDLRYTGELFF TGCAGTGCTAGAGATTTACGATACACCGGGGAGCTGTTTTTT
- TRBJ2-2 TRBD1 TRBV5-6 CASSIPGTGITGELFF TGTGCCAGCAGCATCCCCGGGACAGGTATCACCGGGGAGCTGTTTTTT
few TRBJ2-7 - TRBV5-1 CASSGQGGVYEQYF TGCGCCAGCAGCGGGCAGGGGGGAGTTTACGAGCAGTACTTC
few TRBJ2-3 - TRBV6-1 CASSDFDTQYF TGTGCCAGCAGTGACTTTGATACGCAGTATTTT
few TRBJ2-7 - TRBV6-5 CASSYSDRSYEQYF TGTGCCAGCAGTTATTCTGACAGGTCCTACGAGCAGTACTTC
- TRBJ2-7 TRBD2 TRBV3-1 CASSQHQRTSGSRVEQYF TGTGCCAGCAGCCAACATCAGCGGACTAGCGGGAGTAGGGTCGAGCAGTACTTC
few TRBJ2-3 TRBD2 TRBV6-2/TRBV6-3 CASSRPGLASADTQYF TGTGCCAGCAGCCGGCCGGGACTAGCTTCTGCAGATACGCAGTATTTT
- TRBJ2-7 - TRBV5-1 CASRLPVGDEQYF TGCGCCAGTAGATTACCGGTGGGGGACGAGCAGTACTTC
- TRBJ2-1 - TRBV9 CASSVGSANEQFF TGTGCCAGCAGCGTAGGGTCAGCAAATGAGCAGTTCTTC
- TRBJ2-1 TRBD1 TRBV12-3/TRBV12-4 CASSLRDRGEQFF TGTGCCAGCAGTCTTAGGGACAGGGGTGAGCAGTTCTTC
few TRBJ2-1 - TRBV15 CATSRDRLARGEQFF TGTGCCACCAGCAGAGATCGGCTAGCGCGCGGTGAGCAGTTCTTC
- TRBJ1-2 - TRBV24-1 CATSDSRYGYTF TGTGCCACCAGTGATTCCAGATATGGCTACACCTTC
- TRBJ2-3 TRBD1 TRBV6-5 CASSYRGATDTQYF TGTGCCAGCAGCTACAGGGGTGCCACAGATACGCAGTATTTT
- TRBJ1-5 TRBD1 TRBV5-6 CASSLDRTGYSNQPQHF TGTGCCAGCAGCTTGGATAGGACAGGCTATAGCAATCAGCCCCAGCATTTT
few TRBJ1-1 - TRBV9 CASSVPGSVNTEAFF TGTGCCAGCAGCGTCCCCGGGTCGGTGAACACTGAAGCTTTCTTT
- TRBJ2-3 - TRBV7-2 CASSPLGLSTDTQYF TGTGCCAGCAGCCCCCTCGGACTGAGCACAGATACGCAGTATTTT
- TRBJ2-3 TRBD2 TRBV12-3/TRBV12-4 CASSSSGGPTDTQYF TGTGCCAGCAGTTCTAGCGGGGGGCCCACAGATACGCAGTATTTT
- TRBJ2-5 TRBD2 TRBV6-1 CASSEWAGRAQETQYF TGTGCCAGCAGTGAATGGGCAGGGAGGGCCCAAGAGACCCAGTACTTC
- TRBJ2-1 TRBD2 TRBV11-3 CASSLRTSGGVYNEQFF TGTGCCAGCAGCTTAAGGACTAGCGGGGGGGTGTACAATGAGCAGTTCTTC
few TRBJ2-7 - TRBV20-1 CSARQAIYEQYF TGCAGTGCTAGGCAGGCCATCTACGAGCAGTACTTC
- TRBJ2-1 TRBD1 TRBV6-2/TRBV6-3 CASSRGGIYNEQFF TGTGCCAGCAGTCGAGGGGGCATTTACAATGAGCAGTTCTTC
- TRBJ2-1 - TRBV10-3 CAISDLGGPLSYNEQFF TGTGCCATCAGTGACCTCGGGGGGCCCCTTTCCTACAATGAGCAGTTCTTC
- TRBJ2-7 - TRBV3-1 CASSLTGRLDYEQYF TGTGCCAGCAGCCTCACGGGGCGGCTAGACTACGAGCAGTACTTC
- TRBJ2-2 - TRBV24-1 CATSEWTGGELFF TGTGCCACCAGTGAGTGGACTGGAGGGGAGCTGTTTTTT
few TRBJ2-2 - TRBV5-5 CASQSGTDFIAGELFF TGTGCCAGCCAAAGCGGGACAGATTTCATCGCCGGGGAGCTGTTTTTT
many TRBJ1-3 TRBD1 TRBV12-3/TRBV12-4 CASSEAPGQGVGNTIYF TGTGCCAGCAGTGAAGCCCCGGGACAGGGTGTTGGAAACACCATATATTTT
- TRBJ2-2 - TRBV7-2 CASSASHGGTGELFF TGTGCCAGCAGCGCCAGTCATGGGGGAACCGGGGAGCTGTTTTTT
- TRBJ2-3 - TRBV21-1 CASSIIGRAYPDTQYF TGTGCCAGCAGCATAATCGGGAGGGCCTATCCAGATACGCAGTATTTT
- TRBJ2-3 TRBD1 TRBV12-3/TRBV12-4 CASSSGQVTDTQYF TGTGCCAGCAGTTCGGGACAGGTCACAGATACGCAGTATTTT
- TRBJ2-5 - TRBV5-1 CASSGGRETQYF TGCGCCAGCAGCGGGGGGAGAGAGACCCAGTACTTC
many TRBJ2-7 - TRBV5-1 CASSPDLGRGDYEQYF TGCGCCAGCAGCCCGGATCTCGGCAGGGGAGACTACGAGCAGTACTTC
- TRBJ2-3 TRBD2 TRBV5-1 CASSPGLAGGRRVADTQYF TGCGCCAGCAGCCCGGGACTAGCGGGGGGGCGAAGAGTGGCAGATACGCAGTATTTT
- TRBJ2-1 - TRBV28 CASRRESSYNEQFF TGTGCCAGCCGCAGAGAGAGCTCCTACAATGAGCAGTTCTTC
- TRBJ2-7 - TRBV20-1 CSAQGLAEPYEQYF TGCAGTGCACAGGGTCTAGCGGAGCCCTACGAGCAGTACTTC
- TRBJ2-1 - TRBV5-4 CASSLPGTGKYNEQFF TGTGCCAGCAGCCTGCCCGGGACTGGAAAGTACAATGAGCAGTTCTTC
- TRBJ2-5 - TRBV29-1 CSVRQGPQETQYF TGCAGCGTTCGGCAGGGACCTCAAGAGACCCAGTACTTC